The 27 T cell receptor beta chains given below trace back to one sample, sequenced in a study of blood T cell repertoires in COVID-19. The data were produced by immunoSEQ multiplex PCR, yet TCRdb's version contains in-frame clones alone and is incomplete. Among some 290,000 clones listed, under 90% were seen once. Sequenced sample: PBMCs or T cells enriched from blood (not recorded which). These receptors came from a woman aged 25 to 45 who had recovered from COVID-19.

For the CDR3, the DNA is TGTGCCAGCAGCCAAGTTAGGACAGGGGATGAGCAGTTCTTC. Encoded protein: CASSQVRTGDEQFF. This chain links TRBV4-2 with TRBJ2-1; 9 bases match TRBD1. V gave up 1 base and J gave up 8 bases; unmatched junction bases: 3. Germline V gives CDR1 LGHNA, CDR2 YNFKEQ. The CDR3 spans 14 residues.

The chain joins TRBV18 to TRBJ1-2; TRBD1 is a possible D gene (6 bases). V was pared by 2 bases and J by 4 bases, with 11 bases between. Germline loops: CDR1 KGHSH, CDR2 LQKENI. This CDR3 contains 14 residues. The CDR3 DNA reads as TGTGCCAGCTCACCAGGGGGCGCAGTCTATGGCTACACCTTC. Protein sequence: CASSPGGAVYGYTF.

The CDR3 DNA reads as TGTGCCACCAGTGACCGACACCTTAACTATGGCTACACCTTC. Translation: CATSDRHLNYGYTF. The chain carries TRBV24-1 and TRBJ1-2; no clear D gene. Germline V lookup: CDR1 KGHDR, CDR2 SFDVKD. This CDR3 comprises 14 residues. With 4 bases removed from V and 1 base from J, the gap between germline ends came to 9 bases.

This rearrangement joins TRBV30 to TRBJ1-5; no firm D call. Germline lookup yields CDR1 GTSNPN and CDR2 SVGIG (reference sequence). This CDR3 contains 13 residues. Trimming removed 2 bases at V and 6 bases at J, with 11 bases between. Here the CDR3 reads CAWSHKGGQPQHF. In DNA, the CDR3 is TGTGCCTGGAGTCACAAAGGCGGTCAGCCCCAGCATTTT.

The J gene is TRBJ2-3, the V gene TRBV30; D is possibly TRBD2 (7 bases). Germline loops: CDR1 GTSNPN, CDR2 SVGIG (reference sequence). Trimming removed 3 bases at V and 3 bases at J, with 25 bases between. The CDR3 is 18 amino acids. This CDR3 reads CAWSTSRGRASLTDTQYF. The CDR3 DNA follows: TGTGCCTGGAGCACAAGTAGGGGGAGGGCTTCACTTACAGATACGCAGTATTTT.

This rearrangement joins TRBV19 to TRBJ2-7; 8 bases agree with TRBD2. Germline V gives CDR1 LNHDA, CDR2 SQIVND (reference sequence). This CDR3 contains 19 residues. Losses at the gene ends were 10 bases for V and 1 base for J; bases not matched to a gene: 24. CDR3: CATPSNTTIAGPQSYEQYF. The CDR3 DNA sequence: TGTGCCACTCCATCCAATACCACAATAGCGGGACCACAATCCTACGAGCAGTACTTC.

The V and J genes are TRBV15 and TRBJ2-1; a possible D gene is TRBD2 (6 bases). The CDR3 is made up of 21 amino acids. Germline-derived CDR1 and CDR2 are LNHNV and YYDKDF (reference sequence). V gave up 1 base and J gave up 1 base, with 26 bases separating them. The CDR3 bases are TGTGCCACCAGCAGAGGAACCAATCGTGGGGGTACTAGCCTTTCCTACAATGAGCAGTTCTTC. Its translation is CATSRGTNRGGTSLSYNEQFF.

The rearrangement joins TRBV2 to TRBJ2-7; D not certain. The CDR3 totals 11 residues. V lost 6 bases and J lost 2, with 5 bases in between. Germline assignment: CDR1 SNHLY and CDR2 FYNNEI. The CDR3 spells CASSAAYEQYF. CDR3 in DNA: TGTGCCAGCAGCGCAGCCTACGAGCAGTACTTC.

V is TRBV5-3 and J is TRBJ1-1; the D gene is possibly TRBD1 (6 bases). TRBV5-3 is marked as an open reading frame, function uncertain. V was clipped by 1 base and J by 0 bases, with 19 bases between them. The CDR3 sequence is 18 residues long. CDR3 sequence: CARSLQFLCGTLNTEAFF. CDR3 nucleotide sequence: TGTGCCAGAAGCTTGCAGTTCCTGTGTGGGACACTGAACACTGAAGCTTTCTTT.

The chain couples TRBV4-1 to TRBJ2-1, with a weak D call TRBD2 (5 bases). CDR1 is MGHRA, CDR2 YSYEKL, per germline. The CDR3 is 14 amino acids. The V and J ends lost 3 bases and 0 bases respectively, with 6 bases between them. The CDR3 sequence is CASSQGSSYNEQFF. DNA for the CDR3: TGCGCCAGCAGCCAGGGGAGCTCCTACAATGAGCAGTTCTTC.

This clone was counted once. The chain joins TRBV30 to TRBJ2-7, with D possibly matching TRBD1 (7 bases). Germline CDR1 reads GTSNPN; CDR2 reads SVGIG (reference sequence). This CDR3 spans 14 amino acids. The V gene lost 3 bases and the J gene lost 2 bases, with 14 bases spanning the gap. CDR3 sequence (DNA): TGTGCCTGGAGCGCGCAGGGGGGTCCCTACGAGCAGTACTTC. This encodes CAWSAQGGPYEQYF.

The gene calls are TRBV7-3 and TRBJ2-3; 7 bases line up with TRBD1. This CDR3 comprises 13 residues. Germline trimming cut 7 bases from V and 5 bases from J; bases unmatched to any gene: 6. Germline CDR1 is SGHTA and CDR2 is FQGTGA. CDR3 nucleotide sequence: TGTGCCAGCAAGAGGGGGCTTGAAGATACGCAGTATTTT. Protein sequence: CASKRGLEDTQYF. Filled out from reference TRBV7-3 and TRBJ2-3, the complete variable domain reads GAGVSQTPSNKVTEKGKYVELRCDPISGHTALYWYRQSLGQGPEFLIYFQGTGAADDSGLPNDRFFAVRPEGSVSTLKIQRTERGDSAVYLCASKRGLEDTQYFGPGTRLTVL.

This rearrangement joins TRBV19 to TRBJ1-5; D may be TRBD1 (5 bases). V lost 2 bases, J lost 7 bases, and 12 bases lay in between. The CDR3 is made up of 14 amino acids. Germline values: CDR1 LNHDA, CDR2 SQIVND (reference sequence). CDR3 loop: CASSIRRVVQPQHF. The CDR3 DNA reads TGTGCCAGTAGTATACGCAGGGTGGTCCAGCCCCAGCATTTT.

CDR3 bases: TGTGCCAGCAGCTTAGGCCGGACAGGGTTCACCTACGAGCAGTACTTC. Translation: CASSLGRTGFTYEQYF. This chain uses TRBV13 with TRBJ2-7, with TRBD1 matching 8 bases. The germline CDR1 and CDR2 sequences are PRHDT and FYEKMQ (reference sequence). V shed 0 bases, J shed 2 bases, and the junction held 6 bases outside the gene matches. This CDR3 spans 16 amino acids.

The V call is TRBV4-3, the J call TRBJ2-5; D perhaps matches TRBD2 (6 bases). Trimming removed 2 bases at V and 7 bases at J, with 11 bases between. Germline loops: CDR1 LGHNA, CDR2 YSLEER. The length of the CDR3 is 13 residues. CDR3 sequence: CASSQLAFGTQYF. The CDR3 region has the DNA TGCGCCAGCAGCCAACTAGCGTTTGGGACCCAGTACTTC.

The chain links TRBV28 to TRBJ2-2; 7 nucleotides match TRBD1. J lost 3 bases, V lost 3 bases, and 1 base had no gene match. CDR1 and CDR2 from the germline V gene are MDHEN and SYDVKM. This CDR3 region has 14 residues. Here the CDR3 reads CASSLTGYTGELFF. CDR3 in DNA: TGTGCCAGCAGTTTGACAGGGTACACCGGGGAGCTGTTTTTT.

V gene TRBV7-6 combines with J gene TRBJ2-2; 8 bases fit TRBD1. This CDR3 has 17 residues. V lost 5 bases to trimming and J lost 7 bases; unmatched junction nucleotides: 15. Per the germline V gene, CDR1 is SGHVS and CDR2 is FNYEAQ. CDR3 nucleotide sequence: TGTGCCAGCAGCCCCAAATTTACCGGGACAGGTGGCGGGGAGCTGTTTTTT. Residues: CASSPKFTGTGGGELFF.

This chain uses TRBV7-9 with TRBJ1-1; possibly TRBD1 for D (5 bases). Looked up from germline, CDR1 is SEHNR and CDR2 is FQNEAQ (reference sequence). The CDR3 is 13 amino acids. Between the trimmed V and J ends, which lost 2 bases and 7 bases, there was a span of 11 bases. The CDR3 DNA sequence: TGTGCCAGCAGCTTAATACAGGTCGGTGAAGCTTTCTTT. Its translation: CASSLIQVGEAFF.

The chain has TRBV2 and TRBJ1-2; 8 bases agree with TRBD1. This CDR3 has 14 amino acids. Germline V CDR1 and CDR2: SNHLY, FYNNEI. The V and J ends lost 6 bases and 6 bases, in that order; junction bases with no gene match: 9. CDR3 nucleotide sequence: TGTGCCAGCAGCGATGGACAGGGAATTCATGGCTACACCTTC. This encodes CASSDGQGIHGYTF.

V usage is TRBV18 and J usage is TRBJ2-7; tentatively, D is TRBD2 (6 bases). The V and J ends lost 2 bases and 3 bases respectively, with 17 bases between them. The CDR3 totals 16 residues. Germline CDR1 KGHSH, CDR2 LQKENI. The CDR3 coding sequence is TGTGCCAGCTCACCAATGGAACCTAGCGCCGGCTACGAGCAGTACTTC. Translated: CASSPMEPSAGYEQYF.

Worth noting for this clone: A read error may produce the germline difference seen at one junction end. The chain couples TRBV11-2 to TRBJ2-5, with TRBD1 matching 11 bases. The CDR3 covers 15 residues. Looked up from germline, CDR1 is SGHAT and CDR2 is FQNNGV. The CDR3, as DNA: TGTGCCAGCAGTTTAGATGGGACAGGGGGAGAGACCCAGTACTTC. This sequence encodes CASSLDGTGGETQYF. The full variable domain, rest sourced from reference TRBV11-2 and TRBJ2-5, is EAGVAQSPRYKIIEKRQSVAFWCNPISGHATLYWYQQILGQGPKLLIQFQNNGVVDDSQLPKDRFSAERLKGVDSTLKIQPAKLEDSAVYLCASSLDGTGGETQYFGPGTRLLVL.

The chain is built from TRBV5-1 and TRBJ2-7, with 11 bases fitting TRBD2. This CDR3 is built from 15 residues. The V gene's germline CDR1 is SGHRS and CDR2 YFSETQ. The V segment lost 3 bases and the J segment 3 bases; nucleotides outside the gene matches: 5. The DNA of the CDR3 is TGCGCCAGCAGCTCACTAGCGGGAGTTCTCTACGAGCAGTACTTC. This sequence encodes CASSSLAGVLYEQYF.

The chain has TRBV19 and TRBJ1-1; D is unclear. CDR1 is LNHDA, CDR2 SQIVND, per germline (reference sequence). This CDR3 is 14 amino acids long. V was shortened by 4 bases and J by 0 bases, with 9 bases between the two germline ends. The CDR3 DNA reads TGTGCCAGTAGTAAGCCGCAAGTGAACACTGAAGCTTTCTTT. This codes for CASSKPQVNTEAFF.

This rearrangement joins TRBV5-1 to TRBJ2-1; the match to TRBD2 covers 8 bases. This CDR3 spans 15 amino acids. With V trimmed by 0 bases and J by 7 bases, 6 bases remained unmatched. Germline V gives CDR1 SGHRS, CDR2 YFSETQ. CDR3 protein: CASSLAGGPSNEQFF. The CDR3 nucleotides read TGCGCCAGCAGCTTGGCGGGAGGGCCCTCGAATGAGCAGTTCTTC.

The chain links TRBV7-2 to TRBJ1-2; 8 positions match TRBD1. The CDR3 is made up of 14 amino acids. The V and J ends lost 5 bases and 6 bases, in that order; junction bases with no gene match: 8. Germline CDR1 SGHTA, CDR2 FQGNSA. CDR3 protein: CASSPGAGGDGYTF. The CDR3 DNA sequence: TGTGCCAGCAGCCCTGGGGCAGGGGGCGATGGCTACACCTTC.

The chain uses TRBV19 and TRBJ1-2, with TRBD1 as a possible D gene (5 bases). V was clipped by 3 bases and J by 6 bases, with 14 bases between them. Per germline, CDR1 LNHDA and CDR2 SQIVND (reference sequence). CDR3 length equals 14 residues. CDR3 sequence: CASSMTRGDNGYTF. The CDR3 DNA reads TGTGCCAGTAGTATGACCCGGGGGGATAATGGCTACACCTTC.

The chain combines TRBV7-9 with TRBJ2-7; TRBD2 matches 13 bases. CDR3 length: 17 residues. Germline CDR1 SEHNR, CDR2 FQNEAQ (reference sequence). With V trimmed by 2 bases and J by 0 bases, 4 bases remained unmatched. CDR3 DNA sequence: TGTGCCAGCAGCTTATCGGGGACTAGCGGGATCTCCTACGAGCAGTACTTC. Translating gives CASSLSGTSGISYEQYF.